Listed here are 18 T cell receptor beta chains from one sample, sequenced in a study of blood T cells in healthy people across ages. A second roughly 6 to 11 cycle PCR used barcoded and J-beta primers. One entry per CDR3 protein results from TCRdb running MiXCR on the 5' RACE reads. The sample consists of about 930,000 distinct CDR3 sequences, about 29% of them appearing once. Separately, the same data were catalogued under a study of T cells of mothers and their children.

Material for sequencing was blood. The source of these receptors is a woman aged 35 to 49 in good health.

The rearrangement joins TRBV30 to TRBJ1-2; TRBD1 might be the D (6 bases). The CDR3 has 16 amino acids. CDR1 is GTSNPN and CDR2 is SVGIG in the germline V gene (reference sequence). V was cut by 1 base and J by 6 bases, with 21 bases left in between. The CDR3 loop is CAWSAGVGLSLHGYTF. In nucleotides, the CDR3 is TGTGCCTGGAGTGCAGGGGTCGGACTGTCCCTTCATGGCTACACCTTC.

CDR3 sequence: CASMQGASMNTEAFF. CDR3 DNA: TGCGCCAGCATGCAGGGGGCGAGCATGAACACTGAAGCTTTCTTT. This chain links TRBV5-1 with TRBJ1-1; 8 bases are a match to TRBD1. CDR3 size: 15 residues. CDR1 SGHRS and CDR2 YFSETQ come from the germline V gene. The ends lost 6 bases at V and 0 bases at J; junction bases unmatched: 7.

This clonotype was recorded at least ten times. The chain is built from TRBV28 and TRBJ2-1; TRBD2 might be the D (5 bases). The length of the CDR3 is 16 residues. CDR1 is MDHEN, CDR2 SYDVKM, per germline. V lost 4 bases, J lost 6 bases, and 19 bases lay in between. The CDR3 DNA reads TGTGCCAGCAGTTCCTCGGCTAGCCATCTCCGCAATGAGCAGTTCTTC. Encoded protein: CASSSSASHLRNEQFF. Using reference TRBV28 and TRBJ2-1 for the parts outside the CDR3, the full variable domain is DVKVTQSSRYLVKRTGEKVFLECVQDMDHENMFWYRQDPGLGLRLIYFSYDVKMKEKGDIPEGYSVSREKKERFSLILESASTNQTSMYLCASSSSASHLRNEQFFGPGTRLTVL.

There are many counts of this clonotype. The V gene is TRBV13, the J gene TRBJ2-7, with unresolved D. CDR1 PRHDT and CDR2 FYEKMQ come from the germline V gene (reference sequence). CDR3 length: 13 amino acids. V dropped 7 bases and J dropped 1 base, with 11 bases sitting between them. DNA for the CDR3: TGTGCCAGCACTGTCGGGCGGTCCTACGAGCAGTACTTC. As protein: CASTVGRSYEQYF.

To note about this clonotype: At one end the junction does not follow the germline gene, possibly because of a read error. J is TRBJ2-3 and V is TRBV29-1; a weak D match, TRBD1 (5 bases). CDR3 size: 10 residues. Per germline, CDR1 SQVTM and CDR2 ANQGSEA. The CDR3 here is CSTKTGTQYF. The CDR3 coding sequence is TGCAGCACAAAAACAGGTACGCAGTATTTT.

As regards this clonotype: Germline is not matched at one junction end, which may reflect a read error. The gene calls are TRBV7-2 and TRBJ2-7; TRBD2 aligns across 13 bases. The CDR3 consists of 15 residues. Germline CDR1 is SGHTA and CDR2 is FQGNSA. CDR3 coding DNA: TGTGCCTGCAGCTACTTGAGACTAGCGGGGGGAGAGCAGTACTTC. This encodes CACSYLRLAGGEQYF.

The J gene is TRBJ2-5, the V gene TRBV11-1; 8 nucleotides match TRBD2. The CDR3 has 16 residues. The V gene's germline CDR1 is SGHAT and CDR2 FQDESV (reference sequence). J gave up 2 bases and V 5 bases, and 10 bases lay outside the gene matches. The CDR3 coding sequence is TGTGCCAGCAGCCCCCGGACTAGCCATTTTCAAGAGACCCAGTACTTC. This sequence encodes CASSPRTSHFQETQYF.

This clonotype was observed many times. The chain has TRBV20-1 and TRBJ1-4; D unclear. The V end was cut by 3 bases, the J end by 8 bases, with 10 bases between. Germline CDR1 DFQATT, CDR2 SNEGSKA (reference sequence). This CDR3 region has 12 residues. As DNA, the CDR3 is TGCAGTGCTAGGGTCGGACCCGAAAAACTGTTTTTT. Translating it yields CSARVGPEKLFF.

The table lists this clonotype with many counts. Here the CDR3 reads CASSLIQGAREQYF. The CDR3 bases are TGCGCCAGCAGTTTGATTCAGGGGGCGAGGGAGCAGTACTTC. V is TRBV5-1 and J is TRBJ2-7; 8 nucleotides line up with TRBD1. The CDR3 has 14 residues. J was trimmed by 7 bases and V by 5 bases; bases with no gene match: 11. The germline V gene encodes CDR1 SGHRS and CDR2 YFSETQ.

This clonotype was detected only a few times. The chain has TRBV20-1 and TRBJ2-5, with a weak D call TRBD2 (6 bases). Between the trimmed V and J ends, which lost 6 bases and 2 bases, there was a span of 16 bases. The CDR3 is made up of 14 amino acids. CDR1 DFQATT and CDR2 SNEGSKA come from the germline V gene (reference sequence). The DNA for the CDR3 is TGCAGTGCCACGTCCCTGCGGGGACAAGAGACCCAGTACTTC. Amino acids: CSATSLRGQETQYF.

This clonotype was found many times. The J gene is TRBJ2-1, the V gene TRBV7-9; D is ambiguous. V dropped 1 base and J dropped 9 bases, with 7 bases sitting between them. Looked up from germline, CDR1 is SEHNR and CDR2 is FQNEAQ (reference sequence). The CDR3 consists of 12 residues. The CDR3: CASSLVSGEQFF. CDR3 sequence (DNA): TGTGCCAGCAGCTTAGTTAGTGGTGAGCAGTTCTTC.

This chain connects TRBV28 to TRBJ1-5; no definite D call. Trimming took off 4 bases at V and 5 bases at J, with 6 bases between the two ends. The germline V gene has CDR1 MDHEN and CDR2 SYDVKM. This CDR3 has 12 amino acids. DNA for the CDR3: TGTGCCAGCAGTTCTCTTCATCAGCCCCAGCATTTT. As protein: CASSSLHQPQHF.

This clonotype was picked up many times. The chain employs TRBV15 and TRBJ2-1; D perhaps matches TRBD1 (6 bases). Germline-derived CDR1 and CDR2 are LNHNV and YYDKDF (reference sequence). Deletions cut 3 bases from V and 6 bases from J, with 21 bases between. The CDR3 covers 17 residues. The DNA of the CDR3 is TGTGCCACCAGCAGTCCCGTTTTGGTGGGGGCGTCCAATGAGCAGTTCTTC. As protein: CATSSPVLVGASNEQFF.

This clonotype has just a few counts. V is TRBV24-1 and J is TRBJ2-3; tentative D call: TRBD2 (6 bases). Trimming stripped 0 bases from V and 3 bases from J, with 15 bases between. This CDR3 is 17 amino acids long. In germline, CDR1 is KGHDR, CDR2 SFDVKD. This CDR3 reads CATSDLKAGRLTDTQYF. DNA for the CDR3: TGTGCCACCAGTGATTTGAAGGCGGGGCGGTTAACAGATACGCAGTATTTT.

Points on this clonotype: The junction departs from germline at one end; a sequencing error may be responsible. The chain joins TRBV7-7 to TRBJ2-1, with 9 positions matching TRBD2. This CDR3 spans 14 amino acids. CDR1 and CDR2 (germline): SSHAT, FNYEAQ (reference sequence). The CDR3, as DNA: TGTGCTAGCAGCTTAGAGGAACTAGCGGGTGAGCAGTTCTTC. It encodes CASSLEELAGEQFF. Combining the CDR3 with reference TRBV7-7 and TRBJ2-1 gives the whole variable domain GAGVSQSPRYKVTKRGQDVTLRCDPISSHATLYWYQQALGQGPEFLTYFNYEAQPDKSGLPSDRFSAERPEGSISTLTIQRTEQRDSAMYRCASSLEELAGEQFFGPGTRLTVL.

This clonotype was found a few times. V is TRBV4-3 and J is TRBJ2-1, with D unresolved. The CDR3 length is 16 residues. Trimming stripped 0 bases from V and 2 bases from J, with 11 bases between. Germline CDR1 reads LGHNA; CDR2 reads YSLEER. The CDR3 DNA reads TGCGCCAGCAGCCAAGAATCCAGGCAAACCTACAATGAGCAGTTCTTC. Translation gives CASSQESRQTYNEQFF.

This chain connects TRBV3-1 to TRBJ2-7; a weak D match, TRBD1 (6 bases). Germline assignment: CDR1 LGHDT and CDR2 YNNKEL (reference sequence). Trimming took off 4 bases at V and 2 bases at J, with 15 bases between the two ends. This CDR3 is built from 15 residues. The chain's CDR3 is CASSPYVRGAYEQYF. The CDR3 DNA sequence: TGTGCCAGCAGCCCTTACGTCAGGGGCGCCTACGAGCAGTACTTC.

This clonotype was seen a handful of times. At one boundary the junction diverges from the germline segment, which might be a read error. The V call is TRBV12-3 or TRBV12-4, the J call TRBJ1-2, with 8 nucleotides matching TRBD1. This CDR3 comprises 11 residues. CDR3 loop: CTSRGQGGYTF. CDR3 DNA sequence: TGTACCAGCAGAGGACAGGGAGGCTACACCTTC.